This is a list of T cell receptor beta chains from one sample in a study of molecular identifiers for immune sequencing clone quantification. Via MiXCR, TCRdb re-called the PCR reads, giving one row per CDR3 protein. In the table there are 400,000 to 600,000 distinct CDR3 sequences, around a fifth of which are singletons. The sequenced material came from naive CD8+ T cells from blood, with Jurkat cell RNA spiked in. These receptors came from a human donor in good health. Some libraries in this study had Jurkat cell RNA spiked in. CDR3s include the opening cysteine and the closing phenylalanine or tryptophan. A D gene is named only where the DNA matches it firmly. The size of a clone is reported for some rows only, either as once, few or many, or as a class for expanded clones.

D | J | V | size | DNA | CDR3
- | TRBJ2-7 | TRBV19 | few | TGTGCCAGTACCTCGGGTTCCCACGAGCAGTACTTC | CASTSGSHEQYF
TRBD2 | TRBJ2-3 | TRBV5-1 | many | TGCGCCAGCAGCTCCGAGCGGGACACGCAGTATTTT | CASSSERDTQYF
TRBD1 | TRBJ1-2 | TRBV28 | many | TGTGCCAGCAGTTTTTCCGGGACAGGGTACTATGGCTACACCTTC | CASSFSGTGYYGYTF
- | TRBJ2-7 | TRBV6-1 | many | TGTGCCAGCAGTGAAACCAGGGTCCGGTACGAGCAGTACTTC | CASSETRVRYEQYF
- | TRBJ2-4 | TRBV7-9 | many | TGTGCCAGCAGCCCTCCGGGCCCCATAGCCAAAAACATTCAGTACTTC | CASSPPGPIAKNIQYF
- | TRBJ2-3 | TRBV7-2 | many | TGTGCCAGCAGCTCACCCGCCCAGGCCTTCACAGATACGCAGTATTTT | CASSSPAQAFTDTQYF
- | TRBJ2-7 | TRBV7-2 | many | TGTGCCAGCAGCCCTTATGGGAGCTCCTACGAGCAGTACTTC | CASSPYGSSYEQYF
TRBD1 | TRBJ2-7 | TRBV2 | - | TGTGCCAGCAGTCGTTGGGACAGGTATAACTCGGAGTACGAGCAGTACTTC | CASSRWDRYNSEYEQYF
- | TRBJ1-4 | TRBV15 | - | TGTGCCACCAGCAATAGTGGAGAGGAAAAACTGTTTTTT | CATSNSGEEKLFF
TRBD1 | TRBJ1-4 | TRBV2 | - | TGTGCCACAGGCAGAGACAGGGCTAATGAAAAACTGTTTTTT | CATGRDRANEKLFF
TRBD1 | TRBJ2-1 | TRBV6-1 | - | TGTGCCAACCGGGACAGGCTGAACGGAGAGCAGTTCTTC | CANRDRLNGEQFF
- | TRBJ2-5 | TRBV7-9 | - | TGTGCCAGCAGCTCACCAACTAGTGCAGAGACCCAGTACTTC | CASSSPTSAETQYF
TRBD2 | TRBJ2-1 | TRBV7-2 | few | TGTGCCAGCAGCTTAGGGACTAGCGGTTGGTCCTACAATGAGCAGTTCTTC | CASSLGTSGWSYNEQFF
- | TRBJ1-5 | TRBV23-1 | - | TGCGCCAGCAGTCATGGCCAGAACAATCAGCCCCAGCATTTT | CASSHGQNNQPQHF
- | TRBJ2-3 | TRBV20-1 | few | TGCAGTGCTAGTTTCATCGAGGTAGCCACGCAGTATTTT | CSASFIEVATQYF
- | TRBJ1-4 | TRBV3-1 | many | TGTGCCAGCAGCCCACAAAGAGGACGGACCGGGAGTGAAAAACTGTTTTTT | CASSPQRGRTGSEKLFF
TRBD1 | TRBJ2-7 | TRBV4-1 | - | TGCGCCAGCGGCCCCACGGGACAGGGTTACGAGCAGTACTTC | CASGPTGQGYEQYF
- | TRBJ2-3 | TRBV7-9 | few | TGTGCCAGCAGCTTGGGGGAGTGGACCGCAGATACGCAGTATTTT | CASSLGEWTADTQYF
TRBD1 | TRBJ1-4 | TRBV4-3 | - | TGCGCCAGCAGCCAGGAGCCGGGACAGGGACCAACTAATGAAAAACTGTTTTTT | CASSQEPGQGPTNEKLFF
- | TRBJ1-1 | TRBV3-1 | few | TGTGCCAGCAGCCAAGATGATAGGGGGACCATGGACCCTGAAGCTTTCTTT | CASSQDDRGTMDPEAFF
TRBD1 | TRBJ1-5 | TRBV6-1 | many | TGTGCCAGCAGTGAAGCAGGGGGCTCTAGCAATCAGCCCCAGCATTTT | CASSEAGGSSNQPQHF
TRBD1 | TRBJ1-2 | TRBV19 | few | TGTGCCAGTAGTTTGTTTGGACAGGGTTACGATGGCTACACCTTC | CASSLFGQGYDGYTF
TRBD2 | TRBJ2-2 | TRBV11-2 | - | TGTGCCAGCAGCTCGCCCGGGACTAGCGGGGGGGCGATAAGCGGGGAGCTGTTTTTT | CASSSPGTSGGAISGELFF
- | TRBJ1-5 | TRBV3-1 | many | TGTGCCAGCAGCTCAGGGGCCGGATATAGCAATCAGCCCCAGCATTTT | CASSSGAGYSNQPQHF
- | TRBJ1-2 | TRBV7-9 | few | TGTGCCAGCAGCTTAGGGGACGGTCCAGACTATGGCTACACCTTC | CASSLGDGPDYGYTF
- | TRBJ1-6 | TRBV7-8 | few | TGTGCCAGCAGCTTAGCCATACAGGGCCCCTTTTCACCCCTCCACTTT | CASSLAIQGPFSPLHF
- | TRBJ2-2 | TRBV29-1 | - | TGCAGCGTTGAAGGCCCCCGCGGGGAGCTGTTTTTT | CSVEGPRGELFF
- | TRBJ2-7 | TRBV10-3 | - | TGTGCCATCAGTGACCCCCCGGACACAGTCTACGAGCAGTACTTC | CAISDPPDTVYEQYF
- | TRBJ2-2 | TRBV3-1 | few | TGTGCCAGCAGCCAAAACAGAGCCGGGGAGCTGTTTTTT | CASSQNRAGELFF
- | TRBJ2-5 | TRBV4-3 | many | TGCGCCAGCAGCCAAGAGTCAGGGAGGGAGACCCAGTACTTC | CASSQESGRETQYF
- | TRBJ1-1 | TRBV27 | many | TGTGCCAGCAGCTCGGACAGCCCGAACACTGAAGCTTTCTTT | CASSSDSPNTEAFF
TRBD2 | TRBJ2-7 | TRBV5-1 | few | TGCGCCAGCAGCTTCGGGCTAGCGGGGACGGTCGGGGGAGAAGGCTCCTACGAGCAGTACTTC | CASSFGLAGTVGGEGSYEQYF
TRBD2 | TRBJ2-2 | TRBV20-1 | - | TGCAGTGCTAGTCCTAGCGGACCTTCAAAGGGGACCGGGGAGCTGTTTTTT | CSASPSGPSKGTGELFF
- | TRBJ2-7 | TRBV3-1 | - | TGTGCCAGCAGCCTCGCAAGACGTGGCGGTTTGGGCTACGAGCAGTACTTC | CASSLARRGGLGYEQYF
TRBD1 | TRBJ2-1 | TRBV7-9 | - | TGTGCCAGCAGCTTAGCAGGGACAGGGGGTCTTGAGCAGTTCTTC | CASSLAGTGGLEQFF
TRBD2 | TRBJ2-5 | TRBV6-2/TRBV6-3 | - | TGTGCCAGCCGGGGAGCCTGGACTAGCGGACAAGGGACCCAGTACTTC | CASRGAWTSGQGTQYF
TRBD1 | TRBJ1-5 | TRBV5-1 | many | TGCGCCAGCAGCTTGGAGGGGGCGGATCAGCCCCAGCATTTT | CASSLEGADQPQHF
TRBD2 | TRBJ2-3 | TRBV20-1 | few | TGCAGTGCTTCGGGACTAGCGGTGACAGATACGCAGTATTTT | CSASGLAVTDTQYF
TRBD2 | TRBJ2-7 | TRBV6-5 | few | TGTGCCAGCAGTTACTCCTTGGGACTAGCGGGAGAGTTGGGCCAGTACTTC | CASSYSLGLAGELGQYF
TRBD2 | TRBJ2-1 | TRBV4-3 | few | TGCGCCAGCAGCTCTAGCGGGGGCAGGGATGAGCAGTTCTTC | CASSSSGGRDEQFF
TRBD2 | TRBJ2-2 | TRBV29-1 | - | TGCAGCGTCGCCAGGACTAGCGGACTCTATATCGGGGAGCTGTTTTTT | CSVARTSGLYIGELFF